These 22 T cell receptor beta chains originate from one sample sequenced in a study of T cell changes during pregnancy in multiple sclerosis. Libraries were prepared by immunoSEQ multiplex PCR; TCRdb keeps only in-frame clonotypes and omits some of them. In the table there are around 92,000 clones, approximately 94% of which are singletons. The sample in question was peripheral blood, obtained in the third trimester of pregnancy. These receptors came from a female donor with multiple sclerosis, enrolled in a pregnancy study.

The rearrangement joins TRBV7-2 to TRBJ1-2; 7 bases agree with TRBD1. J was trimmed by 2 bases and V by 5 bases; bases with no gene match: 20. Germline lookup yields CDR1 SGHTA and CDR2 FQGNSA. This CDR3 contains 19 residues. The CDR3 nucleotides read TGTGCCAGCAGCGTGGGATCTATTATCGGACAGGCGCTAAACTATGGCTACACCTTC. This translates into CASSVGSIIGQALNYGYTF.

The rearrangement joins TRBV18 to TRBJ2-1; D is undetermined. This CDR3 has 14 residues. The germline V and J ends were trimmed by 3 bases and 1 base, with 7 bases remaining between them. The germline CDR1 and CDR2 sequences are KGHSH and LQKENI. This CDR3 reads CASSPSRSYNEQFF. The CDR3 coding sequence is TGTGCCAGCTCACCGTCCAGGTCCTACAATGAGCAGTTCTTC. The whole variable domain, remainder taken from reference TRBV18 and TRBJ2-1, is NAGVMQNPRHLVRRRGQEARLRCSPMKGHSHVYWYRQLPEEGLKFMVYLQKENIIDESGMPKERFSAEFPKEGPSILRIQQVVRGDSAAYFCASSPSRSYNEQFFGPGTRLTVL.

The V gene is TRBV4-1, the J gene TRBJ1-4; the D gene is possibly TRBD1 (6 bases). Germline lookup yields CDR1 MGHRA and CDR2 YSYEKL. The CDR3 has 14 residues. V was shortened by 4 bases and J by 8 bases, with 14 bases between the two germline ends. CDR3 protein: CASSLRQVGEKLFF. The CDR3 DNA is TGCGCCAGCAGCCTACGACAGGTGGGAGAAAAACTGTTTTTT.

The rearrangement links TRBV6-5 to TRBJ1-1; 7 bases are a match to TRBD1. The V gene's germline CDR1 is MNHEY and CDR2 SVGAGI. The ends lost 6 bases at V and 0 bases at J; junction bases unmatched: 4. This CDR3 has 14 residues. CDR3 in amino acids: CASRSGQVNTEAFF. The CDR3 nucleotides read TGTGCCAGCAGATCCGGACAGGTGAACACTGAAGCTTTCTTT.

This clone was seen once. The chain links TRBV9 to TRBJ2-1; a weak D match, TRBD2 (6 bases). Germline V gene sequence: CDR1 SGDLS, CDR2 YYNGEE. Trimming removed 4 bases at V and 9 bases at J, with 20 bases between. The CDR3 extends over 15 amino acids. CDR3 sequence: CASSPQRQGGGEQFF. The CDR3 bases are TGTGCCAGCAGCCCACAGAGGCAGGGAGGAGGTGAGCAGTTCTTC.

The V and J genes are TRBV7-9 and TRBJ2-7; tentatively, D is TRBD2 (5 bases). Per germline, CDR1 SEHNR and CDR2 FQNEAQ (reference sequence). The CDR3 has 12 residues. V was shortened by 8 bases and J by 7 bases, with 15 bases between the two germline ends. CDR3 sequence (DNA): TGTGCCAGCCAACCGCCCTCGGGGGAGCAGTACTTC. Encoded protein: CASQPPSGEQYF.

V and J are TRBV27 and TRBJ2-7, with TRBD1 identical over 8 bases. The CDR3 contains 16 residues. Germline CDR1 and CDR2: MNHEY and SMNVEV (reference sequence). With 6 bases clipped from V and 0 bases from J, the junction kept 10 bases outside the gene matches. This CDR3 reads CASRGVVGTGSYEQYF. In DNA, the CDR3 is TGTGCCAGCAGGGGGGTGGTGGGGACAGGCTCCTACGAGCAGTACTTC.

This clone came up once. This chain links TRBV5-1 with TRBJ2-7, with 9 nucleotides matching TRBD2. Trimming removed 0 bases from V and 2 bases from J; junction bases left unmatched: 9. Germline CDR1 and CDR2: SGHRS and YFSETQ. The CDR3 sequence is 17 residues long. The CDR3 is CASSLAARLAEPYEQYF. CDR3 sequence (DNA): TGCGCCAGCAGCTTGGCTGCCCGACTAGCGGAACCCTACGAGCAGTACTTC. Based on the CDR3 plus reference TRBV5-1 and TRBJ2-7, the full variable domain is KAGVTQTPRYLIKTRGQQVTLSCSPISGHRSVSWYQQTPGQGLQFLFEYFSETQRNKGNFPGRFSGRQFSNSRSEMNVSTLELGDSALYLCASSLAARLAEPYEQYFGPGTRLTVT.

The chain combines TRBV2 with TRBJ2-4; 10 bases line up with TRBD1. Germline V gives CDR1 SNHLY, CDR2 FYNNEI. The CDR3 is 14 residues long. With 8 bases clipped from V and 1 base from J, the junction kept 2 bases outside the gene matches. The CDR3 protein is CASGTGAAKNIQYF. For the CDR3, the DNA is TGTGCCAGCGGGACAGGGGCGGCCAAAAACATTCAGTACTTC.

This rearrangement joins TRBV2 to TRBJ1-5, with 7 bases aligning to TRBD1. The junction had 13 bases not matched to a gene; V was cut back by 11 bases and J by 6 bases. Germline lookup yields CDR1 SNHLY and CDR2 FYNNEI. The CDR3 extends over 14 amino acids. Here the CDR3 DNA reads TGTGCCGGGGAAGACAGGGCCAGCGGTCAGCCCCAGCATTTT. This codes for CAGEDRASGQPQHF.

The chain joins TRBV7-2 to TRBJ2-5; TRBD2 matches at 9 bases. In germline, CDR1 is SGHTA, CDR2 FQGNSA. Trimming cost V 3 bases and J 4 bases; bases outside gene matches: 9. CDR3 length: 16 residues. In DNA form, the CDR3 reads TGTGCCAGCAGCTTCATGGCGGGAGGGCGGGGAGAGACCCAGTACTTC. It is translated as CASSFMAGGRGETQYF.

V usage is TRBV27 and J usage is TRBJ1-5; no firm D call. V gave up 6 bases and J gave up 2 bases, with 11 bases separating them. The CDR3 contains 14 residues. From germline, CDR1 is MNHEY and CDR2 SMNVEV (reference sequence). The CDR3 loop reads CASSRSGGNQPQHF. The CDR3 DNA is TGTGCCAGCAGCAGATCGGGAGGCAATCAGCCCCAGCATTTT.

This chain joins TRBV5-4 and TRBJ1-5; D gene unclear. CDR3 length: 15 amino acids. V was pared by 1 base and J by 7 bases, with 15 bases between. Germline V CDR1 and CDR2: SGHNT, YYREEE (reference sequence). The CDR3 region is CASSLRPGPQQPQHF. CDR3 bases: TGTGCCAGCAGCTTGCGTCCGGGTCCCCAACAGCCCCAGCATTTT.

Here the CDR3 DNA reads TGTGCCAGCAGCCCAGGGCTGGGGCGAAACCAAGAGACCCAGTACTTC. As protein: CASSPGLGRNQETQYF. The chain carries TRBV27 and TRBJ2-5; the D gene is possibly TRBD1 (5 bases). Between the trimmed V and J ends, which lost 6 bases and 0 bases, there was a span of 17 bases. CDR1 and CDR2 (germline): MNHEY, SMNVEV (reference sequence). CDR3 length: 16 amino acids.

The chain recombines TRBV7-9 with TRBJ2-5; perhaps TRBD1 as D (6 bases). From germline, CDR1 is SEHNR and CDR2 FQNEAQ (reference sequence). V was cut by 4 bases and J by 2 bases, with 8 bases left in between. The CDR3 is 13 amino acids. The CDR3 protein is CASSYRAQETQYF. CDR3 nucleotides: TGTGCCAGCAGCTACAGGGCACAAGAGACCCAGTACTTC.

The chain joins TRBV11-2 to TRBJ2-5, with 9 bases matching TRBD1. CDR3 size: 14 residues. The trim removed 6 bases at V and 7 bases at J, leaving 9 bases unmatched. The germline V gene encodes CDR1 SGHAT and CDR2 FQNNGV. The CDR3 sequence: CASSGQGSPLTQYF. Written as DNA, the CDR3 is TGTGCCAGCAGTGGACAGGGGAGTCCTCTGACCCAGTACTTC.

The CDR3 coding sequence is TGTGCCAGTAGTATTATCCAGGGGCACTCTGGAAACACCATATATTTT. It codes for CASSIIQGHSGNTIYF. The genes are TRBV19 and TRBJ1-3; tentatively, D is TRBD1 (6 bases). V was pared by 3 bases and J by 0 bases, with 12 bases between. CDR1 and CDR2 (germline): LNHDA, SQIVND (reference sequence). The CDR3 loop spans 16 amino acids.

This clone was recorded only once. The chain combines TRBV7-2 with TRBJ1-2, with 7 bases identical to TRBD1. CDR3 length: 13 amino acids. Trimming at V came to 2 bases and at J to 6 bases, leaving 3 bases not matched to a gene. Germline assignment: CDR1 SGHTA and CDR2 FQGNSA. CDR3 nucleotide sequence: TGTGCCAGCAGCTTAAGGGACAGTCATGGCTACACCTTC. This encodes CASSLRDSHGYTF.

This rearrangement joins TRBV7-2 to TRBJ1-4, with TRBD1 as a possible D gene (5 bases). Germline V gives CDR1 SGHTA, CDR2 FQGNSA. Trimming left V 2 bases short and J 7 bases short, with 14 bases between. The CDR3 extends over 15 amino acids. The CDR3 DNA reads as TGTGCCAGCAGCTTAAAAGGGCAGGGCGGTGAAAAACTGTTTTTT. The encoded protein is CASSLKGQGGEKLFF.

The genes are TRBV10-3 and TRBJ2-3, with D tentatively TRBD2 (6 bases). V lost 4 bases, J lost 1 base, and 9 bases lay in between. In germline, CDR1 is ENHRY, CDR2 SYGVKD. The CDR3 sequence is 14 residues long. In DNA form, the CDR3 reads TGTGCCATCAGTGTTGCTAGCGGCACAGATACGCAGTATTTT. Translating it yields CAISVASGTDTQYF.

The chain joins TRBV19 to TRBJ2-5; possibly TRBD2 for D (6 bases). CDR1 is LNHDA, CDR2 SQIVND, per germline (reference sequence). With 5 bases removed from V and 7 bases from J, the gap between germline ends came to 17 bases. CDR3 size: 14 residues. The CDR3, as DNA: TGTGCCAGTAGTTCGACTAGGCAAGATGGGACCCAGTACTTC. Encoded protein: CASSSTRQDGTQYF.

The chain links TRBV30 to TRBJ1-2, with a possible D match to TRBD1 (5 bases). The germline CDR1 and CDR2 sequences are GTSNPN and SVGIG (reference sequence). The V end lost 0 bases, the J end lost 4 bases, and 9 bases lay between the germline ends. The CDR3 sequence is 13 residues long. CDR3 bases: TGTGCCTGGAGTGTAGACAGAGCCTATGGCTACACCTTC. Amino acid sequence: CAWSVDRAYGYTF.